This TCR beta chain originates from a study of glioma-infiltrating T cells. The table lists this clonotype with many counts. Germline loops: CDR1 SGHDN, CDR2 FVKESK. The ends were cut back, 4 bases at V and 8 bases at J, with 9 bases in the middle. The CDR3 has 12 amino acids. Using RNA template, CDR3s of TCR alpha and beta were amplified with iRepertoire arm-PCR. TCRdb used MiXCR to reprocess the multiplex PCR reads, holding one entry per CDR3 protein. This table holds more than 90,000 distinct CDR3 sequences, about 40% found once. The chain carries TRBV14 and TRBJ1-5; unclear D gene. The TCR comes from a human donor with low-grade glioma or glioblastoma, undergoing nonglioma brain surgery, or in good health (not recorded which). The sample taken for sequencing was glioma tissue, nonneoplastic brain tissue, or PBMCs (not recorded which). CDR3 in DNA: TGTGCCAGCAGCCCCCTGCCTGAGCCCCAGCATTTT. Encoded protein: CASSPLPEPQHF. The whole variable domain, remainder taken from reference TRBV14 and TRBJ1-5, is EAGVTQFPSHSVIEKGQTVTLRCDPISGHDNLYWYRRVMGKEIKFLLHFVKESKQDESGMPNNRFLAERTGGTYSTLKVQPAELEDSGVYFCASSPLPEPQHFGDGTRLSIL.